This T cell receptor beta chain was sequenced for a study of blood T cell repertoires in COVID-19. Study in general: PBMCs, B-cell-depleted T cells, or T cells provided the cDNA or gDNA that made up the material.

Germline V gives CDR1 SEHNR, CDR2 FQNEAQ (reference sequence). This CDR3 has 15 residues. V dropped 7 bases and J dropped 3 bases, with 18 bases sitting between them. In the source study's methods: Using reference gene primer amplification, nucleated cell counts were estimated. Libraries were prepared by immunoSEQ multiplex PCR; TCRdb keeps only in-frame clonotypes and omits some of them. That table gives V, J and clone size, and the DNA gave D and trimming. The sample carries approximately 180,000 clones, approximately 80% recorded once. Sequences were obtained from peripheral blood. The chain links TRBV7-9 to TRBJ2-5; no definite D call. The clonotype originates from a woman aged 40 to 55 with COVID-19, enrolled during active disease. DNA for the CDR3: TGTGCCAGCACCCTGTTGGCGGCCCCCGAAGAGACCCAGTACTTC. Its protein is CASTLLAAPEETQYF.